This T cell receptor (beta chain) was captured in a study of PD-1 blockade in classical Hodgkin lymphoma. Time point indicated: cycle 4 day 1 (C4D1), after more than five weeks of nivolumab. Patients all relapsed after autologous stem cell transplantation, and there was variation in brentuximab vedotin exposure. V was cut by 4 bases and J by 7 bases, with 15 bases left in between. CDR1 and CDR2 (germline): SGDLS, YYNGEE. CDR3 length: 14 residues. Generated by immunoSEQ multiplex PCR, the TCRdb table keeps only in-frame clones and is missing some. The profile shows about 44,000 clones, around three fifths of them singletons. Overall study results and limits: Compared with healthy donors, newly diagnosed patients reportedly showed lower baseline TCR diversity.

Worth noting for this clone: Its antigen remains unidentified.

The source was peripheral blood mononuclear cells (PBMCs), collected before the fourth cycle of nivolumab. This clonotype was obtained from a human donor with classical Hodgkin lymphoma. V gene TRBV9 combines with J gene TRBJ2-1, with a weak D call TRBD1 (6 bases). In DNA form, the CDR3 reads TGTGCCAGCAGCTGGGGGCTAGAAGCGAATGAGCAGTTCTTC. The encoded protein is CASSWGLEANEQFF.